This T cell receptor beta chain is drawn from a study of cytomegalovirus exposure and HLA in healthy donors. Of note for this clone: Other DNA sequences in this specimen translate into the identical CDR3.

It was with 60 Vbeta and 13 Jbeta primers that the PCR ran. The assay was immunoSEQ multiplex PCR, and TCRdb's table has in-frame clones only and misses some. Of tens of thousands of clones listed, about 77% are singletons. Germline CDR1 SGHRS, CDR2 YFSETQ. Unmatched junction bases numbered 0, after V lost 0 bases and J lost 6 bases. The CDR3 has 15 amino acids. The sequence came from a man aged 40-49 years in good health and CMV-seronegative. This chain links TRBV5-1 with TRBJ2-1; 13 nucleotides match TRBD2. Sequencing was performed on PBMCs. CDR3 protein: CASSLGTSGSNEQFF. The CDR3 DNA reads TGCGCCAGCAGCTTGGGGACTAGCGGGAGCAATGAGCAGTTCTTC.